What follows are 26 T cell receptor beta chains derived from one specimen sequenced in a study of T cells in Graves' hyperthyroidism and ophthalmopathy. The TCR beta CDR3 regions underwent amplification using RNA transcripts as the source. The HTBI primer set drove a first-round RT-PCR of the TCR CDR3. TCRdb used MiXCR to reprocess the multiplex PCR reads, holding one entry per CDR3 protein. The sample shows about 480,000 distinct CDR3 sequences, about an eighth of them seen only once. Sequenced input: blood. All receptors come from a woman aged 18-29 years with Graves' hyperthyroidism.

The sample holds a few counts of this clonotype. This chain uses TRBV25-1 with TRBJ1-1, with D perhaps matching TRBD1 (6 bases). CDR1 MGHDK and CDR2 SYGVNS come from the germline V gene. V gave up 9 bases and J gave up 2 bases, with 13 bases separating them. This CDR3 has 13 residues. The CDR3, as DNA: TGTGCCAGTACCGGGACACCAAACACTGAAGCTTTCTTT. Residues: CASTGTPNTEAFF.

The chain couples TRBV7-2 to TRBJ2-4; TRBD2 matches 10 bases. The CDR3 length is 17 residues. V lost 5 bases and J lost 8; bases outside the gene matches: 15. Germline V lookup: CDR1 SGHTA, CDR2 FQGNSA. The CDR3 reads CASSLGASGRFGDIQYF. The CDR3 DNA follows: TGTGCCAGCAGCCTAGGGGCTAGCGGGAGATTTGGAGACATTCAGTACTTC.

This rearrangement joins TRBV20-1 to TRBJ2-5; 7 bases fit TRBD2. Germline-derived CDR1 and CDR2 are DFQATT and SNEGSKA (reference sequence). The CDR3 has 14 amino acids. V was clipped by 2 bases and J by 5 bases; unmatched bases: 8. CDR3 DNA: TGCAGTGCTAGATGGCGCGGGAGTGAGGAGACCCAGTACTTC. Translated: CSARWRGSEETQYF.

This clonotype was seen at least ten times. The chain links TRBV11-2 to TRBJ2-7, with a possible D match to TRBD1 (6 bases). The germline gives CDR1 SGHAT, CDR2 FQNNGV. The CDR3 is 16 amino acids. The V end lost 4 bases, the J end lost 3 bases, and 19 bases lay between the germline ends. CDR3 sequence reads: CASSSRSRGILYEQYF. Written as DNA, the CDR3 is TGTGCCAGCAGCTCCCGGAGTAGGGGGATCCTCTACGAGCAGTACTTC.

The V and J genes are TRBV10-3 and TRBJ2-3; TRBD2 matches 12 bases. CDR1 is ENHRY, CDR2 SYGVKD, per germline. Losses at the gene ends were 10 bases for V and 3 bases for J; bases not matched to a gene: 2. CDR3 length: 13 residues. The CDR3 DNA sequence: TGTGCCACCGGACTAGCGGGAACAGATACGCAGTATTTT. Its protein is CATGLAGTDTQYF.

The sample holds many counts of this clonotype. This chain uses TRBV5-6 with TRBJ2-1; D not certain. Trimming cost V 0 bases and J 2 bases, with 9 bases left between them. This CDR3 is built from 15 residues. Germline V gene data show CDR1 as SGHDT and CDR2 as YYEEEE. This chain's CDR3 is CASSLVGGAYNEQFF. CDR3 DNA: TGTGCCAGCAGCTTGGTTGGTGGAGCCTACAATGAGCAGTTCTTC.

This clonotype has ten or more counts. This sequence joins TRBV5-8 and TRBJ1-6; D not certain. The V end was cut by 0 bases, the J end by 7 bases, with 17 bases between. Germline CDR1 and CDR2: SGHTS and YDEGEE. CDR3 size: 17 residues. CDR3 DNA: TGTGCCAGCAGCTTGGGTTTAGGATCGGACGAAAATTCACCCCTCCACTTT. Amino acid sequence: CASSLGLGSDENSPLHF. Full variable domain (remainder filled in from reference TRBV5-8 and TRBJ1-6): EAGVTQSPTHLIKTRGQQATLRCSPISGHTSVYWYQQALGLGLQFLLWYDEGEERNRGNFPPRFSGRQFPNYSSELNVNALELEDSALYLCASSLGLGSDENSPLHFGNGTRLTVT.

This clonotype appeared many times. The chain uses TRBV20-1 and TRBJ2-1; 9 bases are a match to TRBD2. This CDR3 has 13 residues. V shed 5 bases and J 7 bases; nucleotides not matched to a gene: 6. The germline V gene has CDR1 DFQATT and CDR2 SNEGSKA (reference sequence). DNA for the CDR3: TGCAGTGCTGGGCTAGCGGGGATTAATGAGCAGTTCTTC. Encoded protein: CSAGLAGINEQFF.

This clonotype was counted at least ten times. The genes are TRBV12-3 or TRBV12-4 and TRBJ2-2, with D hard to call. V lost 8 bases and J 6 bases, leaving 7 bases between the germline ends. CDR3 length: 11 amino acids. The CDR3 loop is CASLGAGELFF. CDR3 sequence (DNA): TGTGCCAGCCTTGGGGCCGGGGAGCTGTTTTTT.

Many counts were recorded for this clonotype. V usage is TRBV4-1 and J usage is TRBJ1-1; D gene unclear. From germline, CDR1 is MGHRA and CDR2 YSYEKL. This CDR3 has 15 amino acids. V lost 2 bases and J lost 8, with 18 bases in between. The CDR3 here is CASSQPTRNYLEAFF. CDR3 bases: TGCGCCAGCAGCCAACCGACCCGAAACTATTTAGAAGCTTTCTTT.

This clonotype has only one observation. The CDR3, as DNA: TGTGCCAGCAGTAGGGACAGCTTATCTGGAAACACCATATATTTT. Translation: CASSRDSLSGNTIYF. This chain connects TRBV2 to TRBJ1-3; 7 bases fit TRBD1. V dropped 5 bases and J dropped 1; count of bases not matched to a gene: 5. This CDR3 comprises 15 residues. The V gene's germline CDR1 is SNHLY and CDR2 FYNNEI.

This clonotype was seen more than once but under ten times. The chain links TRBV5-1 to TRBJ1-2; D remains ambiguous. Trimming cost V 7 bases and J 3 bases, with 7 bases left between them. The germline CDR1 and CDR2 sequences are SGHRS and YFSETQ. This CDR3 spans 11 amino acids. DNA of the CDR3: TGCGCCAGCGGTGAGGACTATGGCTACACCTTC. It specifies CASGEDYGYTF. The variable domain in full, completed from reference TRBV5-1 and TRBJ1-2, reads KAGVTQTPRYLIKTRGQQVTLSCSPISGHRSVSWYQQTPGQGLQFLFEYFSETQRNKGNFPGRFSGRQFSNSRSEMNVSTLELGDSALYLCASGEDYGYTFGSGTRLTVV.

The CDR3 sequence: CASSLGTGGNEQYF. Here the CDR3 DNA reads TGTGCCAGTAGTCTCGGGACAGGGGGCAACGAGCAGTACTTC. The chain has TRBV19 and TRBJ2-7, with 12 bases that match TRBD1. V trimming: 5 bases; J trimming: 5 bases; junction bases outside the gene matches: 4. Germline V lookup: CDR1 LNHDA, CDR2 SQIVND (reference sequence). CDR3 length: 14 residues.

This clonotype was picked up many times. The rearrangement joins TRBV20-1 to TRBJ2-1, with 7 bases identical to TRBD2. The V gene end was trimmed by 3 bases and the J gene end by 4 bases; junction bases not matched to a gene: 9. Looked up from germline, CDR1 is DFQATT and CDR2 is SNEGSKA (reference sequence). The CDR3 extends over 15 amino acids. CDR3: CSASPLADLYNEQFF. The CDR3, as DNA: TGCAGTGCTAGTCCTCTAGCGGACTTATACAATGAGCAGTTCTTC.

The table lists this clonotype with a few counts. This chain connects TRBV9 to TRBJ1-6, with D possibly TRBD1 on 5 matching bases. Per the germline V gene, CDR1 is SGDLS and CDR2 is YYNGEE. Deletions cut 3 bases from V and 10 bases from J, with 11 bases between. CDR3 length: 13 amino acids. CDR3 protein: CASSGGLESPLHF. DNA for the CDR3: TGTGCCAGCAGCGGGGGCCTAGAGTCACCCCTCCACTTT.

This clonotype came up many times. This rearrangement joins TRBV7-9 to TRBJ2-3, with D uncertain. The CDR3 contains 12 residues. From germline, CDR1 is SEHNR and CDR2 FQNEAQ (reference sequence). V dropped 8 bases and J dropped 2 bases, with 8 bases sitting between them. In DNA, the CDR3 is TGTGCCAGCGAGGAGAACACAGATACGCAGTATTTT. Translating it yields CASEENTDTQYF. The full variable domain, rest sourced from reference TRBV7-9 and TRBJ2-3, is DTGVSQNPRHKITKRGQNVTFRCDPISEHNRLYWYRQTLGQGPEFLTYFQNEAQLEKSRLLSDRFSAERPKGSFSTLEIQRTEQGDSAMYLCASEENTDTQYFGPGTRLTVL.

The table lists this clonotype with many counts. The V and J genes are TRBV18 and TRBJ2-1, with TRBD2 matching 10 bases. Trimming cost V 1 base and J 6 bases; bases outside gene matches: 9. This CDR3 region has 17 residues. Germline CDR1 reads KGHSH; CDR2 reads LQKENI. The CDR3 bases are TGTGCCAGCTCACCACTGCTTAGCGGGAGGTCTGTCAATGAGCAGTTCTTC. Residues: CASSPLLSGRSVNEQFF.

V is TRBV6-5 and J is TRBJ2-2; D is undetermined. Germline CDR1 MNHEY, CDR2 SVGAGI. This CDR3 region has 14 residues. Trimming cost V 1 base and J 4 bases, with 7 bases left between them. The CDR3 bases are TGTGCCAGCAGTTACTTGGATTTCACCGGGGAGCTGTTTTTT. Protein sequence: CASSYLDFTGELFF.

The chain is built from TRBV11-2 and TRBJ1-6; a possible D gene is TRBD1 (5 bases). The germline V gene has CDR1 SGHAT and CDR2 FQNNGV. The V end lost 4 bases, the J end lost 10 bases, and 20 bases lay between the germline ends. This CDR3 spans 16 amino acids. CDR3 sequence: CASSSGRGRAGSPLHF. Here the CDR3 DNA reads TGTGCCAGCAGCTCGGGGCGGGGGAGGGCAGGATCACCCCTCCACTTT.

This clonotype was seen more than once but under ten times. The rearrangement uses TRBV6-1 and TRBJ2-5, with 12 bases identical to TRBD2. The CDR3 sequence is 16 residues long. After removal of 7 bases from V and 4 bases from J, the junction contained 10 bases not matched to a gene. Germline CDR1 is MNHNS and CDR2 is SASEGT. The CDR3 loop is CASTRTSGDYGETQYF. For the CDR3, the DNA is TGTGCCAGCACCCGGACTAGCGGGGACTACGGAGAGACCCAGTACTTC.

This clonotype was seen repeatedly, ten times or more. The rearrangement uses TRBV3-1 and TRBJ1-4; a weak D match, TRBD1 (5 bases). Germline V gene lookup returns CDR1 LGHDT and CDR2 YNNKEL (reference sequence). V was pared by 0 bases and J by 7 bases, with 9 bases between. CDR3 length: 14 amino acids. CDR3 sequence: CASSQDARAEKLFF. For the CDR3, the DNA is TGTGCCAGCAGCCAAGACGCCAGGGCTGAAAAACTGTTTTTT.

This clonotype showed up many times. V and J are TRBV5-5 and TRBJ2-7; 7 nucleotides line up with TRBD1. Germline assignment: CDR1 SGHKS and CDR2 YYEKEE (reference sequence). V shed 0 bases and J 7 bases; nucleotides not matched to a gene: 7. CDR3 length equals 14 residues. CDR3 in DNA: TGTGCCAGCAGCTTGGATCCTAGGGGGCGAGAGCAGTACTTC. Amino acids: CASSLDPRGREQYF.

There are many counts of this clonotype. The V and J genes are TRBV12-3 or TRBV12-4 and TRBJ2-7, with 9 bases matching TRBD2. Germline trimming cut 5 bases from V and 3 bases from J; bases unmatched to any gene: 8. The CDR3 sequence is 15 residues long. CDR3 in DNA: TGTGCCAGCAGTCCCGGGACTAGCCTTGACTACGAGCAGTACTTC. Protein sequence: CASSPGTSLDYEQYF.

The chain carries TRBV12-3 or TRBV12-4 and TRBJ2-1; 9 nucleotides line up with TRBD2. The CDR3 sequence is 12 residues long. Germline trimming cut 6 bases from V and 9 bases from J; bases unmatched to any gene: 3. CDR3 DNA: TGTGCCAGCAGGCTAGCGGGGCCTGAGCAGTTCTTC. The encoded protein is CASRLAGPEQFF.

The chain uses TRBV19 and TRBJ1-1, with D perhaps matching TRBD1 (5 bases). The germline gives CDR1 LNHDA, CDR2 SQIVND (reference sequence). Trimming took off 7 bases at V and 1 base at J, with 13 bases between the two ends. This CDR3 comprises 14 residues. Here the CDR3 reads CASTHWGGNTEAFF. CDR3 DNA sequence: TGTGCCAGTACCCACTGGGGGGGGAACACTGAAGCTTTCTTT. Complete variable domain (other parts from reference TRBV19 and TRBJ1-1): DGGITQSPKYLFRKEGQNVTLSCEQNLNHDAMYWYRQDPGQGLRLIYYSQIVNDFQKGDIAEGYSVSREKKESFPLTVTSAQKNPTAFYLCASTHWGGNTEAFFGQGTRLTVV.

This clonotype has at least ten counts. This chain uses TRBV12-3 or TRBV12-4 with TRBJ2-3, with TRBD2 matching over 8 bases. Trimming at V came to 3 bases and at J to 2 bases, leaving 7 bases not matched to a gene. The CDR3 is made up of 16 amino acids. The CDR3 bases are TGTGCCAGCAGTTTTGAACTAGCGGTCTCCACAGATACGCAGTATTTT. Its protein product is CASSFELAVSTDTQYF.